This entry is about one TCR beta chain. The sample belongs to a study of long-term antiretroviral therapy in people with HIV. Sequencing used immunoSEQ v3.0 at survey level. Method: immunoSEQ multiplex PCR; TCRdb's copy keeps in-frame clones and lacks some. The repertoire holds about 28,000 clones, with around 95% as singletons. The source is a man aged 45-65 years with HIV. The material was unsorted PBMCs, obtained 5.3 years after starting antiretroviral therapy.

The DNA for the CDR3 is TGCGCCAGCAGCGCTTCCGGGGGGGCGGTAAATGAGCAGTTCTTC. Translation: CASSASGGAVNEQFF. This chain connects TRBV5-1 to TRBJ2-1; 8 nucleotides line up with TRBD2. The CDR3 length is 15 residues. Germline V lookup: CDR1 SGHRS, CDR2 YFSETQ. Losses at the gene ends were 4 bases for V and 7 bases for J; bases not matched to a gene: 10.